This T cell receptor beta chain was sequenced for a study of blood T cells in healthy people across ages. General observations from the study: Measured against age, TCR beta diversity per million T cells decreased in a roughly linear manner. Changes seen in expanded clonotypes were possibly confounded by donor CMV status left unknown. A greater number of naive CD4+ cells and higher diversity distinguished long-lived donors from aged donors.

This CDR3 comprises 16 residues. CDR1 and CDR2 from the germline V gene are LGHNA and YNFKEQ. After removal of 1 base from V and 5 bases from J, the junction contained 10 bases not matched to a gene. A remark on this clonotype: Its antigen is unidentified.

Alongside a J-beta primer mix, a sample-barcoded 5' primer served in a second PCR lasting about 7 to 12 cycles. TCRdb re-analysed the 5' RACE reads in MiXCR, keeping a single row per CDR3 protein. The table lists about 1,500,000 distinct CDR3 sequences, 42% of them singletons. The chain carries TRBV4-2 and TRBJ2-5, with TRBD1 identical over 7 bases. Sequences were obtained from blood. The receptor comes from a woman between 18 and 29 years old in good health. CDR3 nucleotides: TGTGCCAGCAGCCAAGTCCCCGGACAGGTGGGGGAGACCCAGTACTTC. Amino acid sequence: CASSQVPGQVGETQYF.